This entry is about one T cell receptor (beta chain). Its antigen is not known. Constant-segment-primed 5'RACE gave TCR alpha and TCR beta cDNA libraries with sample barcodes and UMIs. Each CDR3 protein is one row after TCRdb ran MiXCR on the 5' RACE reads. The repertoire holds hundreds of thousands of distinct CDR3 sequences, with under 8.5% as singletons. These data originate in a study of T-cell memory formation after mild COVID-19. The study, taken as a whole, reports: Whether day 37 second-wave clones are SARS-CoV-2-specific was not confirmed. CD4+ contracting clones were found mainly in CM and EM, and CD8+ ones in EMRA. Prior to infection, memory already included some responding clones, suggesting cross-reactive memory joined.

Sequencing was done on a sample of PBMCs or a T cell subset sorted from them (not recorded which). The sequence was collected from a man aged 18 to 29 who had mild COVID-19 (a few samples of this study predate the infection). Cell type and time point are not known.

CDR3 sequence reads: CASSLSGLPTYEQYF. The DNA for the CDR3 is TGTGCCAGCAGCTTATCGGGACTGCCCACCTACGAGCAGTACTTC. This chain uses TRBV7-6 with TRBJ2-7; maybe TRBD2 (6 bases). This CDR3 has 15 residues. Germline loops: CDR1 SGHVS, CDR2 FNYEAQ. V was clipped by 2 bases and J by 2 bases, with 13 bases between them. Complete variable domain (other parts from reference TRBV7-6 and TRBJ2-7): GAGVSQSPRYKVTKRGQDVALRCDPISGHVSLYWYRQALGQGPEFLTYFNYEAQQDKSGLPNDRFSAERPEGSISTLTIQRTEQRDSAMYRCASSLSGLPTYEQYFGPGTRLTVT.